Each of the 5 T cell receptor beta chains below was sequenced from the same sample in a study of cytomegalovirus exposure and HLA in healthy donors. 13 Jbeta primers and 60 Vbeta primers were used for the PCR. Assay used: immunoSEQ multiplex PCR; TCRdb lists only in-frame clones, some missing. The sample consists of hundreds of thousands of clones, about 78% of them appearing once. The sample was PBMCs. The receptors originated from a male donor in good health and CMV-seronegative.

The V call is TRBV29-1, the J call TRBJ2-3, with TRBD1 identical over 9 bases. The CDR3 spans 15 residues. The trim removed 6 bases at V and 2 bases at J, leaving 9 bases unmatched. Germline assignment: CDR1 SQVTM and CDR2 ANQGSEA. CDR3 DNA: TGCAGCGTGCGCCGGACAGGGGCCGACACAGATACGCAGTATTTT. Encoded protein: CSVRRTGADTDTQYF.

This rearrangement joins TRBV15 to TRBJ1-2; D possibly corresponds to TRBD1 (6 bases). Germline V gene sequence: CDR1 LNHNV, CDR2 YYDKDF (reference sequence). V gave up 3 bases and J gave up 2 bases, with 13 bases separating them. There are 15 residues in the CDR3. CDR3 in DNA: TGTGCCACCAGCAGTTACAGTGGGGGCAACTATGGCTACACCTTC. Its protein product is CATSSYSGGNYGYTF.

The J gene is TRBJ2-5, the V gene TRBV19; D might be TRBD1 (6 bases). V was trimmed by 6 bases and J by 5 bases, leaving 19 bases between them. This CDR3 comprises 15 residues. The V gene's germline CDR1 is LNHDA and CDR2 SQIVND (reference sequence). CDR3 sequence: CASSRIQGRRETQYF. The CDR3 nucleotides read TGTGCCAGTAGCCGAATCCAGGGGCGGCGGGAGACCCAGTACTTC.

The chain carries TRBV7-3 and TRBJ2-3, with D unclear. Trimming pared 4 bases from V and 1 base from J, leaving 15 bases between. This CDR3 contains 16 residues. Germline values: CDR1 SGHTA, CDR2 FQGTGA. CDR3 in amino acids: CASSYGVGRRTDTQYF. The CDR3 DNA reads as TGTGCCAGCAGCTATGGCGTGGGCAGACGCACAGATACGCAGTATTTT.

The CDR3 nucleotides are TGTGCCAGCAGCTTAGTAGGCCCGGGACAGGGGAGCACAGATACGCAGTATTTT. It specifies CASSLVGPGQGSTDTQYF. V and J are TRBV7-9 and TRBJ2-3, with 10 bases matching TRBD1. The CDR3 spans 18 residues. The V gene end was trimmed by 1 base and the J gene end by 0 bases; junction bases not matched to a gene: 7. Germline V gives CDR1 SEHNR, CDR2 FQNEAQ (reference sequence).